These 25 T cell receptor beta chains originate from one sample sequenced in a study of T cell responses to AZD1222 COVID-19 vaccine. Sequenced by immunoSEQ multiplex PCR; TCRdb stores in-frame clones only, minus some. The profile shows about 120,000 clones, about nine tenths of them singletons. Sequencing used peripheral blood, obtained on day 0 of AZD1222 vaccination. The receptor set was obtained from an adult in good health.

The chain employs TRBV10-1 and TRBJ1-1; D might be TRBD1 (5 bases). The CDR3 has 15 residues. V gave up 0 bases and J gave up 6 bases, with 14 bases separating them. Germline loops: CDR1 WNHNN, CDR2 SYGVQD (reference sequence). This chain's CDR3 is CASSESIGAGAEAFF. DNA of the CDR3: TGCGCCAGCAGTGAGTCGATAGGGGCTGGGGCTGAAGCTTTCTTT.

This chain uses TRBV25-1 with TRBJ1-2, with no clear D. This CDR3 is built from 15 residues. Germline loops: CDR1 MGHDK, CDR2 SYGVNS. The germline V and J ends were trimmed by 0 bases and 4 bases, with 12 bases remaining between them. The CDR3 sequence: CASSEYADRFYGYTF. The CDR3 coding sequence is TGTGCCAGCAGTGAATATGCGGATAGGTTCTATGGCTACACCTTC.

The chain has TRBV2 and TRBJ1-1; D is unclear. CDR3 length equals 14 residues. Germline lookup yields CDR1 SNHLY and CDR2 FYNNEI. The ends were cut back, 4 bases at V and 4 bases at J, with 13 bases in the middle. The chain's CDR3 is CASSGPAGSTEAFF. For the CDR3, the DNA is TGTGCCAGCAGTGGACCGGCGGGAAGCACTGAAGCTTTCTTT. The variable domain in full, with the rest retrieved from reference TRBV2 and TRBJ1-1, is EPEVTQTPSHQVTQMGQEVILRCVPISNHLYFYWYRQILGQKVEFLVSFYNNEISEKSEIFDDQFSVERPDGSNFTLKIRSTKLEDSAMYFCASSGPAGSTEAFFGQGTRLTVV.

The chain has TRBV10-2 and TRBJ1-1, with D unclear. The CDR3 spans 14 residues. The germline CDR1 and CDR2 sequences are WSHSY and SAAADI. V was cut by 7 bases and J by 1 base, with 13 bases left in between. The CDR3 DNA follows: TGCGCCAGCACCGGGCTGGGTACGAACACTGAAGCTTTCTTT. Translating it yields CASTGLGTNTEAFF.

The chain uses TRBV3-1 (or the pseudogene TRBV3-2) and TRBJ1-1; D is ambiguous. CDR1 and CDR2 from the germline V gene are LGHDT and YNNKEL (reference sequence). The CDR3 loop spans 14 amino acids. V was cut by 0 bases and J by 1 base, with 6 bases left in between. As DNA, the CDR3 is TGTGCCAGCAGCCAAGATGCAGGGAACACTGAAGCTTTCTTT. Residues: CASSQDAGNTEAFF.

The J gene is TRBJ1-1, the V gene TRBV10-1; 10 bases align to TRBD1. Losses at the gene ends were 2 bases for V and 2 bases for J; bases not matched to a gene: 2. This CDR3 region has 15 residues. Germline CDR1 is WNHNN and CDR2 is SYGVQD (reference sequence). CDR3 protein: CASSEGTGDNTEAFF. The CDR3 DNA is TGCGCCAGCAGTGAGGGGACAGGGGATAACACTGAAGCTTTCTTT.

The chain recombines TRBV28 with TRBJ2-3; D gene ambiguous. The ends were cut back, 8 bases at V and 6 bases at J, with 12 bases in the middle. Germline assignment: CDR1 MDHEN and CDR2 SYDVKM. This CDR3 region has 12 residues. The CDR3 loop reads CASAVLEDTQYF. CDR3 bases: TGTGCCAGCGCAGTTTTAGAGGATACGCAGTATTTT.

CDR3 in DNA: TGTGCCAGCTCGCATGGACAGGGGTCTGGGGCCAACGTCCTGACTTTC. Amino acid sequence: CASSHGQGSGANVLTF. The chain employs TRBV19 and TRBJ2-6, with 9 bases aligning to TRBD1. Trimming took 9 bases from V and 1 from J; bases not matched to a gene: 7. This CDR3 has 16 residues. The germline gives CDR1 LNHDA, CDR2 SQIVND (reference sequence).

V usage is TRBV4-1 and J usage is TRBJ1-4; TRBD1 is a possible D gene (6 bases). Between the trimmed V and J ends, which lost 3 bases and 8 bases, there was a span of 19 bases. Germline V gene lookup returns CDR1 MGHRA and CDR2 YSYEKL. CDR3 length: 16 residues. CDR3 in amino acids: CASSQPQARQAEKLFF. In DNA, the CDR3 is TGCGCCAGCAGCCAGCCTCAAGCGCGACAGGCGGAAAAACTGTTTTTT.

The V call is TRBV19, the J call TRBJ2-5, with D possibly matching TRBD2 (5 bases). V was shortened by 0 bases and J by 2 bases, with 10 bases between the two germline ends. CDR1 LNHDA and CDR2 SQIVND come from the germline V gene (reference sequence). This CDR3 has 15 residues. This CDR3 reads CASSIDFSEQETQYF. The CDR3 DNA is TGTGCCAGTAGTATAGATTTTAGCGAGCAAGAGACCCAGTACTTC. The full variable domain, with the rest looked up from reference TRBV19 and TRBJ2-5, is DGGITQSPKYLFRKEGQNVTLSCEQNLNHDAMYWYRQDPGQGLRLIYYSQIVNDFQKGDIAEGYSVSREKKESFPLTVTSAQKNPTAFYLCASSIDFSEQETQYFGPGTRLLVL.

V gene TRBV3-1 (or the pseudogene TRBV3-2) combines with J gene TRBJ2-3; 7 bases match TRBD1. The germline V gene encodes CDR1 LGHDT and CDR2 YNNKEL (reference sequence). J was trimmed by 2 bases and V by 1 base; bases with no gene match: 9. The CDR3 contains 17 residues. The CDR3 reads CASSQGGGDDYTDTQYF. The CDR3 coding sequence is TGTGCCAGCAGCCAAGGAGGGGGCGACGATTACACAGATACGCAGTATTTT.

This chain joins TRBV6-5 and TRBJ2-3; tentative D call: TRBD1 (6 bases). The CDR3 runs to 15 residues. V was trimmed by 4 bases and J by 0 bases, leaving 11 bases between them. The germline V gene has CDR1 MNHEY and CDR2 SVGAGI. For the CDR3, the DNA is TGTGCCAGCAGTTCAGGACAGACTAGCACAGATACGCAGTATTTT. Its protein is CASSSGQTSTDTQYF.

The table lists this clone with a count of one. The chain recombines TRBV7-6 with TRBJ2-1, with 10 positions matching TRBD2. V was clipped by 1 base and J by 0 bases; unmatched bases: 9. This CDR3 contains 19 residues. Germline CDR1 is SGHVS and CDR2 is FNYEAQ. CDR3 coding DNA: TGTGCCAGCAGCTTAGAGGGTAGCGGGAGGCAAAGCTCCTACAATGAGCAGTTCTTC. It encodes CASSLEGSGRQSSYNEQFF.

V is TRBV7-9 and J is TRBJ1-1; D might be TRBD1 (5 bases). The V gene lost 5 bases and the J gene lost 3 bases, with 13 bases spanning the gap. The CDR3 sequence is 14 residues long. Germline CDR1 and CDR2: SEHNR and FQNEAQ (reference sequence). CDR3 sequence (DNA): TGTGCCAGCAGCAAGGACCTAGGGGACACTGAAGCTTTCTTT. Translating gives CASSKDLGDTEAFF.

The chain employs TRBV5-1 and TRBJ2-3, with 10 bases aligning to TRBD1. CDR1 and CDR2 (germline): SGHRS, YFSETQ. The CDR3 consists of 16 residues. V was pared by 0 bases and J by 3 bases, with 4 bases of the junction left unmatched. The CDR3, as DNA: TGCGCCAGCAGCTTGGGGGACAGGGGAAGGACAGATACGCAGTATTTT. Translating gives CASSLGDRGRTDTQYF.

V is TRBV5-5 and J is TRBJ2-3; D call uncertain. This CDR3 region has 15 residues. Germline values: CDR1 SGHKS, CDR2 YYEKEE (reference sequence). The V and J ends lost 6 bases and 0 bases respectively, with 14 bases between them. Here the CDR3 reads CASILNVGSTDTQYF. The CDR3 bases are TGTGCCAGCATCCTAAACGTAGGGAGCACAGATACGCAGTATTTT.

J is TRBJ1-5 and V is TRBV2, with D uncertain. Germline V gene data show CDR1 as SNHLY and CDR2 as FYNNEI. The CDR3 contains 13 residues. Trimming removed 8 bases at V and 3 bases at J, with 11 bases between. The CDR3 reads CASRSGVNQPQHF. In nucleotides, the CDR3 is TGTGCCAGCCGGAGTGGGGTCAATCAGCCCCAGCATTTT.

The CDR3 reads CAISGGAGTEAFF. The DNA of the CDR3 is TGTGCCATCAGTGGGGGGGCAGGGACTGAAGCTTTCTTT. The chain links TRBV10-3 to TRBJ1-1; possibly TRBD1 for D (6 bases). The V gene's germline CDR1 is ENHRY and CDR2 SYGVKD. Trimming took 4 bases from V and 5 from J, leaving 11 bases between them. The CDR3 totals 13 residues.

This clone was seen a single time. The chain recombines TRBV2 with TRBJ1-1, with 7 bases aligning to TRBD1. The length of the CDR3 is 13 residues. Trimming took 6 bases from V and 6 from J; bases not matched to a gene: 7. The germline V gene has CDR1 SNHLY and CDR2 FYNNEI. CDR3 DNA sequence: TGTGCCAGCAGGCGACAGGGAAAGGCTGAAGCTTTCTTT. Amino acids: CASRRQGKAEAFF.

The CDR3 reads CASSPRTSGMNEQFF. The CDR3 nucleotides read TGTGCCAGCAGTCCACGGACTAGCGGGATGAATGAGCAGTTCTTC. The chain recombines TRBV6-5 with TRBJ2-1, with 12 bases matching TRBD2. CDR1 and CDR2 from the germline V gene are MNHEY and SVGAGI. This CDR3 is built from 15 residues. The V and J ends lost 5 bases and 7 bases, in that order; junction bases with no gene match: 6.

V is TRBV19 and J is TRBJ1-1; no clear D gene. V lost 2 bases, J lost 8 bases, and 12 bases lay in between. The germline gives CDR1 LNHDA, CDR2 SQIVND (reference sequence). The CDR3 runs to 13 residues. CDR3 DNA sequence: TGTGCCAGTAGTATACGGTACTCGGAGGAAGCTTTCTTT. Protein sequence: CASSIRYSEEAFF.

The chain carries TRBV7-2 and TRBJ2-7, with 11 bases that match TRBD2. The CDR3 extends over 16 amino acids. Germline V gene lookup returns CDR1 SGHTA and CDR2 FQGNSA. V trimming: 0 bases; J trimming: 2 bases; junction bases outside the gene matches: 3. The CDR3 loop reads CASSLASSGGPYEQYF. The DNA of the CDR3 is TGTGCCAGCAGCTTAGCGTCTAGCGGGGGGCCCTACGAGCAGTACTTC.

This clone was seen a few times. V is TRBV7-9 and J is TRBJ1-2; D might be TRBD1 (5 bases). The CDR3 consists of 12 residues. Per the germline V gene, CDR1 is SEHNR and CDR2 is FQNEAQ (reference sequence). The V end was cut by 0 bases, the J end by 6 bases, with 5 bases between. In DNA, the CDR3 is TGTGCCAGCAGCTTAGCGGGGGATGGCTACACCTTC. As protein: CASSLAGDGYTF.

This chain connects TRBV6-4 to TRBJ2-1, with TRBD2 matching over 8 bases. CDR3 length: 19 amino acids. CDR1 is MRHNA, CDR2 SNTAGT, per germline. V was pared by 0 bases and J by 9 bases, with 19 bases of the junction left unmatched. CDR3 region: CASSDSIPQGRRGAGEQFF. The DNA of the CDR3 is TGTGCCAGCAGTGACTCGATCCCCCAAGGAAGGCGGGGGGCTGGTGAGCAGTTCTTC.

The chain links TRBV7-6 to TRBJ2-1; D may be TRBD1 (5 bases). Germline assignment: CDR1 SGHVS and CDR2 FNYEAQ. V lost 1 base, J lost 7 bases, and 17 bases lay in between. The CDR3 has 16 amino acids. CDR3 sequence reads: CASSLGGRGTRNEQFF. The CDR3 DNA reads TGTGCCAGCAGCTTAGGGGGTAGGGGCACTCGGAATGAGCAGTTCTTC.